The 19 T cell receptor beta chains below all came from one sample that was sequenced in a study of cytomegalovirus exposure and HLA in healthy donors. Both 60 Vbeta primers and 13 Jbeta primers went into the PCR. Sequencing used immunoSEQ multiplex PCR; TCRdb keeps in-frame clones, though not all of them. The data show 100,000 or so clones, with over 65% seen just once and about a tenth held by the top ten. The sequencing sample was made of PBMCs. The receptor set was obtained from a human donor in good health.

The genes are TRBV4-3 and TRBJ2-7; the match to TRBD2 covers 8 bases. The V segment lost 3 bases and the J segment 0 bases; nucleotides outside the gene matches: 10. The CDR3 totals 17 residues. The germline V gene has CDR1 LGHNA and CDR2 YSLEER. This chain's CDR3 is CASSQVVAGSSSYEQYF. As DNA, the CDR3 is TGCGCCAGCAGCCAGGTGGTAGCGGGGTCTAGCTCCTACGAGCAGTACTTC.

The genes are TRBV11-3 and TRBJ2-7, with D tentatively TRBD1 (6 bases). CDR3 length equals 13 residues. The germline CDR1 and CDR2 sequences are SGHNT and YENEEA. The V gene lost 5 bases and the J gene lost 3 bases, with 11 bases spanning the gap. CDR3 DNA sequence: TGTGCCAGCAGCAAGGGGGATAACTACGAGCAGTACTTC. Translated: CASSKGDNYEQYF.

The chain couples TRBV7-2 to TRBJ1-4; D unclear. Trimming took off 0 bases at V and 2 bases at J, with 7 bases between the two ends. In germline, CDR1 is SGHTA, CDR2 FQGNSA. CDR3 length: 15 amino acids. This CDR3 is CASSLARGTNEKLFF. Written as DNA, the CDR3 is TGTGCCAGCAGCTTAGCGCGCGGCACTAATGAAAAACTGTTTTTT.

V is TRBV27 and J is TRBJ2-5, with 11 bases aligning to TRBD2. Trimming at V came to 3 bases and at J to 4 bases, leaving 1 base not matched to a gene. The germline V gene has CDR1 MNHEY and CDR2 SMNVEV (reference sequence). This CDR3 region has 14 residues. DNA for the CDR3: TGTGCCAGCAGTTTCACTAGCGGGGGAGAGACCCAGTACTTC. Translated: CASSFTSGGETQYF.

The chain carries TRBV5-3 and TRBJ1-5; perhaps TRBD1 as D (5 bases). TRBV5-3 is designated an ORF whose function remains uncertain. Trimming took off 3 bases at V and 4 bases at J, with 20 bases between the two ends. This CDR3 region has 17 residues. CDR3 sequence: CARSSYRGITRNQPQHF. CDR3 DNA: TGTGCCAGAAGCTCCTACCGGGGGATTACACGAAATCAGCCCCAGCATTTT.

This chain joins TRBV28 and TRBJ1-5; 10 positions agree with TRBD1. The CDR3 totals 16 residues. Germline assignment: CDR1 MDHEN and CDR2 SYDVKM. The V and J ends lost 6 bases and 6 bases, in that order; junction bases with no gene match: 11. The CDR3 protein is CASSSQGQGRVQPQHF. CDR3 DNA: TGTGCCAGCAGCAGTCAGGGACAGGGGAGGGTTCAGCCCCAGCATTTT. Full variable domain (remainder filled in from reference TRBV28 and TRBJ1-5): DVKVTQSSRYLVKRTGEKVFLECVQDMDHENMFWYRQDPGLGLRLIYFSYDVKMKEKGDIPEGYSVSREKKERFSLILESASTNQTSMYLCASSSQGQGRVQPQHFGDGTRLSIL.

The chain has TRBV6-1 and TRBJ2-7; 8 bases map to TRBD2. V was pared by 1 base and J by 0 bases, with 8 bases of the junction left unmatched. The CDR3 loop spans 17 amino acids. The V gene's germline CDR1 is MNHNS and CDR2 SASEGT. This CDR3 is CASSEGTSGLSSYEQYF. CDR3 coding DNA: TGTGCCAGCAGTGAAGGAACTAGCGGCCTTAGCTCCTACGAGCAGTACTTC.

This clone was recorded a few times. The chain joins TRBV18 to TRBJ1-4, with TRBD1 as a possible D gene (6 bases). The CDR3 is made up of 14 amino acids. V lost 4 bases and J 0 bases, leaving 6 bases between the germline ends. The germline CDR1 and CDR2 sequences are KGHSH and LQKENI. The CDR3 loop reads CASSRTATNEKLFF. The CDR3 DNA sequence: TGTGCCAGCTCACGGACAGCAACTAATGAAAAACTGTTTTTT.

CDR3 sequence: CASSQEGASSYEQYF. As DNA, the CDR3 is TGCGCCAGCAGCCAAGAAGGGGCGAGCTCCTACGAGCAGTACTTC. The chain combines TRBV4-1 with TRBJ2-7, with TRBD1 as a possible D gene (5 bases). Germline V CDR1 and CDR2: MGHRA, YSYEKL. V dropped 0 bases and J dropped 0 bases, with 9 bases sitting between them. The CDR3 runs to 15 residues.

This chain connects TRBV13 to TRBJ2-1; 9 bases match TRBD2. V shed 0 bases and J 3 bases; nucleotides not matched to a gene: 6. Germline-derived CDR1 and CDR2 are PRHDT and FYEKMQ (reference sequence). The CDR3 contains 17 residues. The CDR3 DNA follows: TGTGCCAGCAGCTTAGGTAGCCTAGCGGGAATCTACAATGAGCAGTTCTTC. Translating it yields CASSLGSLAGIYNEQFF.

The V call is TRBV11-2, the J call TRBJ1-3; unclear D gene. V shed 1 base and J shed 4 bases, with 11 bases lying between them. CDR1 is SGHAT, CDR2 FQNNGV, per germline. CDR3 size: 15 residues. The CDR3 DNA is TGTGCCAGCAGCTTAGTGCGGGGAAAGGGAAACACCATATATTTT. Its protein is CASSLVRGKGNTIYF.

This sequence joins TRBV9 and TRBJ2-5; the match to TRBD2 covers 14 bases. Germline values: CDR1 SGDLS, CDR2 YYNGEE. V shed 3 bases and J 4 bases; nucleotides not matched to a gene: 5. This CDR3 has 16 amino acids. The CDR3 reads CASSAGTSGRGETQYF. CDR3 DNA sequence: TGTGCCAGCAGCGCCGGGACTAGCGGGAGAGGAGAGACCCAGTACTTC. Full variable domain (remainder filled in from reference TRBV9 and TRBJ2-5): DSGVTQTPKHLITATGQRVTLRCSPRSGDLSVYWYQQSLDQGLQFLIQYYNGEERAKGNILERFSAQQFPDLHSELNLSSLELGDSALYFCASSAGTSGRGETQYFGPGTRLLVL.

The gene calls are TRBV30 and TRBJ1-3, with 10 bases identical to TRBD1. The CDR3 is 17 amino acids. V lost 0 bases and J lost 5; bases outside the gene matches: 10. Germline V CDR1 and CDR2: GTSNPN, SVGIG (reference sequence). This CDR3 reads CAWSVQGDRGRRNTIYF. DNA of the CDR3: TGTGCCTGGAGTGTCCAAGGTGACAGGGGGCGTAGAAACACCATATATTTT.

The chain has TRBV11-1 and TRBJ2-1, with TRBD2 identical over 10 bases. Germline V gene data show CDR1 as SGHAT and CDR2 as FQDESV (reference sequence). This CDR3 is built from 15 residues. V shed 5 bases and J 3 bases; nucleotides not matched to a gene: 4. The CDR3 coding sequence is TGTGCCAGCAGCCGAGGACTAGCGGACTACAATGAGCAGTTCTTC. This encodes CASSRGLADYNEQFF.

The rearrangement uses TRBV5-8 and TRBJ2-3; 12 bases align to TRBD2. The V gene's germline CDR1 is SGHTS and CDR2 YDEGEE. CDR3 length: 16 amino acids. Trimming took 4 bases from V and 0 from J; bases not matched to a gene: 3. The CDR3 loop reads CASSLGLAGSTDTQYF. The CDR3 region has the DNA TGTGCCAGCAGCCTGGGACTAGCGGGCAGCACAGATACGCAGTATTTT.

The chain uses TRBV4-1 and TRBJ2-3, with D possibly being TRBD2 (6 bases). V was shortened by 6 bases and J by 2 bases, with 21 bases between the two germline ends. The CDR3 runs to 17 residues. CDR1 MGHRA and CDR2 YSYEKL come from the germline V gene. The CDR3 sequence: CASSSEGLSLTTDTQYF. Here the CDR3 DNA reads TGCGCCAGCAGTTCTGAGGGACTCTCCCTTACCACAGATACGCAGTATTTT.

This sequence joins TRBV11-2 and TRBJ2-4, with D possibly being TRBD1 (5 bases). This CDR3 has 15 residues. Trimming shortened V by 0 bases and J by 13 bases, and 19 bases separated the two germline ends. Germline CDR1 and CDR2: SGHAT and FQNNGV. The CDR3 nucleotides read TGTGCCAGCAGCTTAGATTGGGCAGGGCAGGCTCGGCAGTACTTC. This translates into CASSLDWAGQARQYF.

Here the CDR3 reads CAWSYRTGEKLFF. The CDR3 bases are TGTGCCTGGAGCTACCGAACAGGTGAAAAACTGTTTTTT. V is TRBV30 and J is TRBJ1-4; tentative D call: TRBD1 (5 bases). Germline V gene data show CDR1 as GTSNPN and CDR2 as SVGIG (reference sequence). This CDR3 is 13 amino acids long. V lost 3 bases and J 7 bases, leaving 12 bases between the germline ends.

The chain carries TRBV2 and TRBJ2-6; tentatively, D is TRBD2 (5 bases). This CDR3 is 16 amino acids long. CDR1 is SNHLY and CDR2 is FYNNEI in the germline V gene. V was trimmed by 6 bases and J by 0 bases, leaving 12 bases between them. The CDR3, as DNA: TGTGCCAGCAGAAGGGAGATTACCTCTGGGGCCAACGTCCTGACTTTC. This sequence encodes CASRREITSGANVLTF.